Listed here are 28 T cell receptor beta chains from one sample, sequenced in a study of blood T cell repertoires in COVID-19. Sequencing was performed with immunoSEQ multiplex PCR; in TCRdb, only in-frame clones are kept and a portion is missing. Among about 190,000 clones listed, approximately 80% were seen once. The material sequenced was peripheral blood. All receptors come from a woman aged 45-65 years with acute or convalescent COVID-19.

V gene TRBV6-1 combines with J gene TRBJ2-7; 8 positions match TRBD2. Germline assignment: CDR1 MNHNS and CDR2 SASEGT. The CDR3 is 15 amino acids. With 3 bases clipped from V and 3 bases from J, the junction kept 7 bases outside the gene matches. The CDR3 sequence: CASSDEPGGIYEQYF. CDR3 DNA: TGTGCCAGCAGTGACGAGCCGGGGGGGATCTACGAGCAGTACTTC.

This clone was seen a few times. The J gene is TRBJ2-1, the V gene TRBV25-1; 11 bases are shared with TRBD1. The trim removed 8 bases at V and 8 bases at J, leaving 5 bases unmatched. The CDR3 totals 13 residues. CDR1 is MGHDK, CDR2 SYGVNS, per germline. The CDR3 bases are TGTGCCAGCCGGGACAGGGGGTTCGATGAGCAGTTCTTC. Translating gives CASRDRGFDEQFF.

The chain employs TRBV25-1 and TRBJ2-1; 8 bases are a match to TRBD1. Trimming at V came to 4 bases and at J to 6 bases, leaving 8 bases not matched to a gene. Germline CDR1 reads MGHDK; CDR2 reads SYGVNS. The CDR3 length is 15 residues. The CDR3 is CASSALRGPGNEQFF. The CDR3 bases are TGTGCCAGCAGTGCCCTCAGGGGGCCGGGCAATGAGCAGTTCTTC.

The V and J genes are TRBV15 and TRBJ1-6, with 10 bases matching TRBD1. The CDR3 covers 17 residues. CDR1 LNHNV and CDR2 YYDKDF come from the germline V gene (reference sequence). V was pared by 3 bases and J by 4 bases, with 6 bases of the junction left unmatched. CDR3 residues: CATSSPGQGSYNSPLHF. DNA for the CDR3: TGTGCCACCAGCAGTCCGGGACAGGGGTCTTATAATTCACCCCTCCACTTT.

The chain employs TRBV9 and TRBJ1-1; D unresolved. The length of the CDR3 is 16 residues. In germline, CDR1 is SGDLS, CDR2 YYNGEE. The ends were cut back, 4 bases at V and 1 base at J, with 17 bases in the middle. The CDR3 region is CASSTILTTANTEAFF. In DNA, the CDR3 is TGTGCCAGCAGCACAATCCTGACAACCGCGAACACTGAAGCTTTCTTT.

This chain uses TRBV5-8 with TRBJ1-2; 9 bases line up with TRBD1. V shed 1 base and J 3 bases; nucleotides not matched to a gene: 10. The CDR3 totals 17 residues. Per germline, CDR1 SGHTS and CDR2 YDEGEE. The CDR3 nucleotides are TGTGCCAGCAGCTTGTATTTGCATGGGACAGGGCACTATGGCTACACCTTC. Encoded protein: CASSLYLHGTGHYGYTF.

This clone was recorded a few times. The V gene is TRBV7-2, the J gene TRBJ1-2; D might be TRBD1 (5 bases). The CDR3 sequence is 14 residues long. With 3 bases removed from V and 10 bases from J, the gap between germline ends came to 18 bases. Looked up from germline, CDR1 is SGHTA and CDR2 is FQGNSA. The chain's CDR3 is CASSFSGAPGDYTF. The CDR3 nucleotides read TGTGCCAGCAGCTTCAGTGGGGCCCCTGGGGACTACACCTTC. The full variable domain, its missing parts supplied by reference TRBV7-2 and TRBJ1-2, is GAGVSQSPSNKVTEKGKDVELRCDPISGHTALYWYRQSLGQGLEFLIYFQGNSAPDKSGLPSDRFSAERTGGSVSTLTIQRTQQEDSAVYLCASSFSGAPGDYTFGSGTRLTVV.

This clone was seen a single time. The rearrangement joins TRBV5-6 to TRBJ2-2; tentatively, D is TRBD1 (5 bases). V shed 2 bases and J shed 2 bases, with 13 bases lying between them. The germline CDR1 and CDR2 sequences are SGHDT and YYEEEE. This CDR3 has 16 amino acids. CDR3 in amino acids: CASSFRDRVNTGELFF. CDR3 sequence (DNA): TGTGCCAGCAGCTTTAGAGACAGAGTAAACACCGGGGAGCTGTTTTTT.

This clone was counted between two and nine times. V and J are TRBV7-9 and TRBJ2-5; D gene unclear. The CDR3 loop spans 13 amino acids. Germline loops: CDR1 SEHNR, CDR2 FQNEAQ (reference sequence). V shed 2 bases and J shed 1 base, with 5 bases lying between them. CDR3: CASSLSPQETQYF. CDR3 sequence (DNA): TGTGCCAGCAGCTTATCTCCCCAAGAGACCCAGTACTTC. Looking up the rest from reference TRBV7-9 and TRBJ2-5 gives the full variable domain: DTGVSQNPRHKITKRGQNVTFRCDPISEHNRLYWYRQTLGQGPEFLTYFQNEAQLEKSRLLSDRFSAERPKGSFSTLEIQRTEQGDSAMYLCASSLSPQETQYFGPGTRLLVL.

The J gene is TRBJ2-1, the V gene TRBV7-2, with 7 bases lining up with TRBD2. V was clipped by 4 bases and J by 5 bases; unmatched bases: 11. There are 16 residues in the CDR3. CDR1 and CDR2 (germline): SGHTA, FQGNSA. The CDR3 loop reads CASSSGGPRGNNEQFF. The CDR3 DNA sequence: TGTGCCAGCAGCTCGGGAGGCCCTCGGGGCAACAATGAGCAGTTCTTC.

The chain couples TRBV28 to TRBJ1-2; 7 nucleotides align to TRBD1. The CDR3 runs to 15 residues. V gave up 3 bases and J gave up 2 bases; unmatched junction bases: 6. Germline V gene sequence: CDR1 MDHEN, CDR2 SYDVKM. CDR3 protein: CASSLGDSRNYGYTF. As DNA, the CDR3 is TGTGCCAGCAGTTTGGGGGACAGTAGGAACTATGGCTACACCTTC.

V usage is TRBV18 and J usage is TRBJ2-5, with 9 bases that match TRBD2. The CDR3 has 15 residues. Germline V gene sequence: CDR1 KGHSH, CDR2 LQKENI. After removal of 6 bases from V and 4 bases from J, the junction contained 9 bases not matched to a gene. The CDR3 DNA follows: TGTGCCAGCTCCCCCGGGACTAGCAAGCGAGAGACCCAGTACTTC. It is translated as CASSPGTSKRETQYF.

The chain carries TRBV18 and TRBJ2-1; no firm D call. The CDR3 runs to 14 residues. The germline V and J ends were trimmed by 4 bases and 0 bases, with 7 bases remaining between them. Germline CDR1 is KGHSH and CDR2 is LQKENI. CDR3 sequence reads: CASSRASSYNEQFF. The CDR3, as DNA: TGTGCCAGCTCACGGGCGAGCTCCTACAATGAGCAGTTCTTC.

This sequence joins TRBV6-5 and TRBJ2-7; TRBD2 agrees at 10 bases. CDR1 is MNHEY and CDR2 is SVGAGI in the germline V gene. CDR3 length equals 16 residues. V lost 2 bases and J lost 2; bases outside the gene matches: 6. DNA for the CDR3: TGTGCCAGCAGTTACCATTACGGGACTAGCGCCTACGAGCAGTACTTC. It codes for CASSYHYGTSAYEQYF.

The chain recombines TRBV6-6 with TRBJ1-1; 10 bases map to TRBD1. Germline assignment: CDR1 MNHNY and CDR2 SVGAGI (reference sequence). The CDR3 has 16 amino acids. V lost 5 bases to trimming and J lost 3 bases; unmatched junction nucleotides: 9. In nucleotides, the CDR3 is TGTGCCAGCAGTCCTAAGACAGGGGGCCGGGACACTGAAGCTTTCTTT. Amino acids: CASSPKTGGRDTEAFF.

J is TRBJ2-7 and V is TRBV6-5; 11 bases map to TRBD2. CDR1 MNHEY and CDR2 SVGAGI come from the germline V gene. The CDR3 runs 15 residues. With V trimmed by 6 bases and J by 9 bases, 13 bases remained unmatched. The CDR3 here is CASRPELAGEAWQYF. In nucleotides, the CDR3 is TGTGCCAGCAGGCCCGAACTAGCGGGAGAGGCCTGGCAGTACTTC.

The V call is TRBV2, the J call TRBJ1-2, with no clear D. Trimming pared 8 bases from V and 7 bases from J, leaving 17 bases between. The CDR3 loop spans 13 amino acids. Per germline, CDR1 SNHLY and CDR2 FYNNEI. The DNA for the CDR3 is TGTGCCAGCCTTCCTCAGGCTTTGCTTGGCTACACCTTC. Translating it yields CASLPQALLGYTF.

The V call is TRBV5-1, the J call TRBJ2-1; 7 bases are shared with TRBD1. Germline-derived CDR1 and CDR2 are SGHRS and YFSETQ. The V gene end was trimmed by 3 bases and the J gene end by 7 bases; junction bases not matched to a gene: 7. CDR3 length: 14 amino acids. The CDR3 nucleotides read TGCGCCAGCAGCTCGCTGACAGGGTCAAATGAGCAGTTCTTC. Its protein is CASSSLTGSNEQFF. Together with reference TRBV5-1 and TRBJ2-1, the CDR3 gives the full variable domain: KAGVTQTPRYLIKTRGQQVTLSCSPISGHRSVSWYQQTPGQGLQFLFEYFSETQRNKGNFPGRFSGRQFSNSRSEMNVSTLELGDSALYLCASSSLTGSNEQFFGPGTRLTVL.

The chain employs TRBV6-2 or TRBV6-3 and TRBJ2-7, with TRBD2 matching 7 bases. Losses at the gene ends were 2 bases for V and 1 base for J; bases not matched to a gene: 2. CDR1 and CDR2 from the germline V gene are MNHEY and SVGEGT. The CDR3 length is 14 residues. CDR3 protein: CASSYAGESYEQYF. The CDR3 DNA reads as TGTGCCAGCAGTTACGCGGGAGAATCCTACGAGCAGTACTTC.

About this clone itself: A much larger clonotype is one base distant, so this may be a read error. The V gene is TRBV7-8, the J gene TRBJ2-7, with TRBD1 matching 10 bases. The CDR3 is made up of 13 amino acids. The V segment lost 5 bases and the J segment 3 bases; nucleotides outside the gene matches: 1. Per germline, CDR1 SGHVS and CDR2 FQNEAQ. The CDR3 region is CASSRDRGYEQYF. In DNA form, the CDR3 reads TGTGCCAGCAGCCGGGACAGGGGCTACGAGCAGTACTTC. Combining the CDR3 with reference TRBV7-8 and TRBJ2-7 gives the whole variable domain GAGVSQSPRYKVAKRGQDVALRCDPISGHVSLFWYQQALGQGPEFLTYFQNEAQLDKSGLPSDRFFAERPEGSVSTLKIQRTQQEDSAVYLCASSRDRGYEQYFGPGTRLTVT.

The CDR3 loop reads CASSMDRSPNQPQHF. DNA of the CDR3: TGTGCCAGTAGTATGGACAGATCCCCCAATCAGCCCCAGCATTTT. The rearrangement joins TRBV19 to TRBJ1-5, with a weak D call TRBD1 (6 bases). There are 15 residues in the CDR3. In germline, CDR1 is LNHDA, CDR2 SQIVND (reference sequence). Deletions cut 3 bases from V and 3 bases from J, with 12 bases between.

The rearrangement joins TRBV19 to TRBJ1-4; D is unresolved. CDR3 length: 14 residues. Trimming took off 4 bases at V and 7 bases at J, with 13 bases between the two ends. Germline CDR1 is LNHDA and CDR2 is SQIVND (reference sequence). The CDR3 region has the DNA TGTGCCAGTAGTACCCCCGGACGGGGTGAAAAACTGTTTTTT. Translation gives CASSTPGRGEKLFF.

The rearrangement uses TRBV6-5 and TRBJ1-3; 7 nucleotides agree with TRBD1. V was pared by 4 bases and J by 5 bases, with 5 bases of the junction left unmatched. CDR3 length equals 14 residues. Germline V CDR1 and CDR2: MNHEY, SVGAGI. The CDR3 sequence is CASSFGTARNTIYF. Here the CDR3 DNA reads TGTGCCAGCAGTTTCGGGACAGCCCGAAACACCATATATTTT.

J is TRBJ2-2 and V is TRBV9, with D unclear. The CDR3 loop spans 15 amino acids. V lost 2 bases and J 3 bases, leaving 11 bases between the germline ends. CDR1 SGDLS and CDR2 YYNGEE come from the germline V gene. CDR3 protein: CASSVFDSYTGELFF. Here the CDR3 DNA reads TGTGCCAGCAGCGTCTTCGACTCCTACACCGGGGAGCTGTTTTTT. The complete variable domain, with remaining parts taken from reference TRBV9 and TRBJ2-2, reads DSGVTQTPKHLITATGQRVTLRCSPRSGDLSVYWYQQSLDQGLQFLIQYYNGEERAKGNILERFSAQQFPDLHSELNLSSLELGDSALYFCASSVFDSYTGELFFGEGSRLTVL.

The J gene is TRBJ1-6, the V gene TRBV7-2; D is unclear. The CDR3 contains 15 residues. From germline, CDR1 is SGHTA and CDR2 FQGNSA. V gave up 5 bases and J gave up 7 bases, with 15 bases separating them. The CDR3 nucleotides read TGTGCCAGCAGCCCCGGGTCCCCGCGGAATTCACCCCTCCACTTT. Residues: CASSPGSPRNSPLHF.

The V and J genes are TRBV10-3 and TRBJ1-2; 8 bases fit TRBD1. This CDR3 is built from 15 residues. Looked up from germline, CDR1 is ENHRY and CDR2 is SYGVKD. J was trimmed by 4 bases and V by 3 bases; bases with no gene match: 7. CDR3 in amino acids: CAISDPDRGRYGYTF. The CDR3 DNA is TGTGCCATCAGTGACCCCGACAGGGGCCGCTATGGCTACACCTTC.

This chain uses TRBV6-5 with TRBJ2-7; the D is unclear. The CDR3 sequence is 15 residues long. CDR1 is MNHEY, CDR2 SVGAGI, per germline. Trimming shortened V by 3 bases and J by 4 bases, and 16 bases separated the two germline ends. For the CDR3, the DNA is TGTGCCAGCAGTTATGGTTGGCGAGGTGGTTACGAGCAGTACTTC. Its translation: CASSYGWRGGYEQYF.

This clone was seen just once. The chain recombines TRBV9 with TRBJ2-2; 8 bases map to TRBD2. CDR1 is SGDLS and CDR2 is YYNGEE in the germline V gene. The CDR3 consists of 16 residues. V lost 4 bases to trimming and J lost 7 bases; unmatched junction nucleotides: 12. The DNA for the CDR3 is TGTGCCAGCAGCCCCAGTAACAGCGGGAGCGGCGGGGAGCTGTTTTTT. It translates to CASSPSNSGSGGELFF.